This T cell receptor beta chain stems from a study of post-analysis software for immune sequencing data. Overall study: Multiple sclerosis in the patients followed relapsing-remitting, secondary progressive and progressive-relapsing courses. Overall study results and limits: Controls showed lower frequencies than patients for 4 or 5 TRBV segments, and TRBV5-6, TRBV5-1 and TRBV20-1 were among these. Controls showed significantly higher normalized Chao1 diversity than did multiple sclerosis patients. F measure showed strong co-clustering of same-batch samples.

Concerning this clonotype itself: Its target is unknown.

Every TCR beta cDNA library bore unique molecular identifiers. T cells numbering about 0.95 to 10 million gave rise to roughly 0.5 million cDNA molecules. One entry per CDR3 protein, called by TCRdb with MiXCR from the PCR reads. The table includes 180,000 or so distinct CDR3 sequences, 29% detected once. The V gene lost 6 bases and the J gene lost 7 bases, with 22 bases spanning the gap. The CDR3 consists of 15 residues. Germline V gives CDR1 SNHLY, CDR2 FYNNEI. The sequenced sample was blood. This TCR was sampled from a girl aged 2 to 17 with multiple sclerosis. This chain joins TRBV2 and TRBJ2-7; D may correspond to TRBD1 or TRBD2 (6 bases each). The CDR3: CASRPSGASYNEQYF. CDR3 nucleotide sequence: TGTGCCAGCAGGCCCTCGGGGGCGAGCTACAATGAGCAGTACTTC.